These 27 T cell receptor beta chains share one sample of origin, sequenced in a study of human T cells and chemical hapten exposure. One entry per CDR3 protein, called by TCRdb with MiXCR from the RACE reads. The sample yields over 300,000 distinct CDR3 sequences, roughly 5.3% seen once. Time point denoted: pre-sensitization, week 0. Treatment noted: therapeutic diphenylcyclopropenone sensitization with weekly scalp DPC. This material consisted of whole blood, taken in connection with sensitization to the hapten diphenylcyclopropenone (DPC). The source of these receptors is a woman between 45 and 65 years old with alopecia areata. Some clones in this sample may be carry-over from other donors' samples.

The chain combines TRBV4-2 with TRBJ1-1, with 7 bases matching TRBD1. This CDR3 spans 17 amino acids. The germline gives CDR1 LGHNA, CDR2 YNFKEQ. J was trimmed by 5 bases and V by 0 bases; bases with no gene match: 12. As DNA, the CDR3 is TGTGCCAGCAGCCAAGAGATGTTAGACAGGGAATGGACTGAAGCTTTCTTT. It is translated as CASSQEMLDREWTEAFF.

This clonotype was observed many times. The V gene is TRBV7-2, the J gene TRBJ2-3; D remains ambiguous. CDR1 is SGHTA, CDR2 FQGNSA, per germline. With 5 bases removed from V and 6 bases from J, the gap between germline ends came to 6 bases. The CDR3 is 11 amino acids. CDR3 nucleotides: TGTGCCAGCAGCCAGCCGGATACGCAGTATTTT. This sequence encodes CASSQPDTQYF.

This clonotype showed up many times. The chain is built from TRBV7-3 and TRBJ1-2; tentatively, D is TRBD1 (5 bases). The V gene lost 3 bases and the J gene lost 3 bases, with 11 bases spanning the gap. There are 14 residues in the CDR3. Looked up from germline, CDR1 is SGHTA and CDR2 is FQGTGA. The CDR3: CASSLGLGDYGYTF. The CDR3 region has the DNA TGTGCCAGCAGCTTGGGATTGGGGGACTATGGCTACACCTTC.

This clonotype has a count of ten or more. This rearrangement joins TRBV7-6 to TRBJ2-3, with D uncertain. The CDR3 sequence is 18 residues long. The V gene lost 3 bases and the J gene lost 0 bases, with 19 bases spanning the gap. Germline V gene lookup returns CDR1 SGHVS and CDR2 FNYEAQ. The CDR3 bases are TGTGCCAGCAGCTTTTCCCGTCAAGACCAACCTAGCACAGATACGCAGTATTTT. It translates to CASSFSRQDQPSTDTQYF.

This chain uses TRBV29-1 with TRBJ1-2; no clear D gene. V was clipped by 3 bases and J by 8 bases, with 10 bases between them. Germline CDR1 and CDR2: SQVTM and ANQGSEA. The length of the CDR3 is 11 residues. This CDR3 is CSVDFEEGYTF. For the CDR3, the DNA is TGCAGCGTTGATTTTGAGGAGGGCTACACCTTC.

In this sample, this clonotype turned up many times. The chain combines TRBV7-2 with TRBJ2-2; 7 bases align to TRBD2. CDR3 length equals 16 residues. J gave up 4 bases and V 5 bases, and 10 bases lay outside the gene matches. Germline CDR1 SGHTA, CDR2 FQGNSA. The CDR3: CASSRSGPWSTGELFF. The CDR3 DNA reads TGTGCCAGCAGCCGTAGCGGGCCCTGGAGCACCGGGGAGCTGTTTTTT.

This clonotype was detected a few times. The genes are TRBV5-1 and TRBJ2-2, with D possibly matching TRBD1 (6 bases). Germline-derived CDR1 and CDR2 are SGHRS and YFSETQ. CDR3 length: 17 amino acids. Trimming took 3 bases from V and 0 from J, leaving 15 bases between them. This chain's CDR3 is CASSSSRTDSNTGELFF. Here the CDR3 DNA reads TGCGCCAGCAGCTCCTCCCGGACAGATTCGAACACCGGGGAGCTGTTTTTT.

This clonotype appeared many times. The chain employs TRBV30 and TRBJ2-3, with 7 bases lining up with TRBD2. CDR3 size: 10 residues. Germline loops: CDR1 GTSNPN, CDR2 SVGIG (reference sequence). V trimming: 5 bases; J trimming: 9 bases; junction bases outside the gene matches: 2. This chain's CDR3 is CAWGGETQYF. The CDR3 nucleotides read TGTGCCTGGGGGGGGGAAACGCAGTATTTT.

In its sample, this clonotype was seen many times. This rearrangement joins TRBV12-3 or TRBV12-4 to TRBJ2-2; D gene uncertain. The CDR3 is 15 residues long. V gave up 2 bases and J gave up 0 bases, with 7 bases separating them. The CDR3 nucleotides read TGTGCCAGCAGTTTACTAGGAGCGAACACCGGGGAGCTGTTTTTT. This sequence encodes CASSLLGANTGELFF.

Ten or more counts support this clonotype. This chain joins TRBV12-3 or TRBV12-4 and TRBJ1-5, with 8 bases that match TRBD1. This CDR3 region has 14 residues. V was pared by 5 bases and J by 2 bases, with 2 bases of the junction left unmatched. The CDR3, as DNA: TGTGCCAGCAGTACGACAGGGGGCAATCAGCCCCAGCATTTT. As protein: CASSTTGGNQPQHF.

This clonotype has ten or more counts. The V gene is TRBV28, the J gene TRBJ1-5; TRBD1 matches at 8 bases. V lost 7 bases to trimming and J lost 7 bases; unmatched junction nucleotides: 12. This CDR3 has 15 residues. Germline CDR1 MDHEN, CDR2 SYDVKM. The CDR3 is CASKTYQGAWQPQHF. CDR3 DNA sequence: TGTGCCAGCAAAACTTATCAGGGGGCATGGCAGCCCCAGCATTTT.

The V and J genes are TRBV29-1 and TRBJ1-1, with unresolved D. This CDR3 is 14 amino acids long. Germline V CDR1 and CDR2: SQVTM, ANQGSEA. Trimming removed 3 bases at V and 0 bases at J, with 11 bases between. This CDR3 is CSVEAQRMNTEAFF. DNA of the CDR3: TGCAGCGTTGAGGCACAGCGCATGAACACTGAAGCTTTCTTT.

The table lists this clonotype with a few counts. The rearrangement joins TRBV5-1 to TRBJ1-1; possibly TRBD1 for D (5 bases). Trimming cost V 7 bases and J 1 base, with 8 bases left between them. The CDR3 contains 12 residues. The germline gives CDR1 SGHRS, CDR2 YFSETQ. The CDR3 spells CASGAGNTEAFF. For the CDR3, the DNA is TGCGCCAGCGGGGCGGGGAACACTGAAGCTTTCTTT. Supplemented by reference TRBV5-1 and TRBJ1-1, the full variable domain reads KAGVTQTPRYLIKTRGQQVTLSCSPISGHRSVSWYQQTPGQGLQFLFEYFSETQRNKGNFPGRFSGRQFSNSRSEMNVSTLELGDSALYLCASGAGNTEAFFGQGTRLTVV.

In this sample, this clonotype turned up many times. The chain carries TRBV12-3 or TRBV12-4 and TRBJ1-2; D is unresolved. This CDR3 region has 15 residues. Trimming stripped 1 base from V and 4 bases from J, with 13 bases between. DNA for the CDR3: TGTGCCAGCAGTTTAGAAGCGGGTTTGAGCTATGGCTACACCTTC. Protein: CASSLEAGLSYGYTF.

The rearrangement uses TRBV7-9 and TRBJ1-4; no clear D. CDR1 SEHNR and CDR2 FQNEAQ come from the germline V gene (reference sequence). The V gene lost 5 bases and the J gene lost 5 bases, with 12 bases spanning the gap. This CDR3 comprises 14 residues. The CDR3 sequence: CASSVELENEKLFF. The CDR3 bases are TGTGCCAGCAGCGTGGAGTTGGAGAATGAAAAACTGTTTTTT. The full variable domain, its missing parts supplied by reference TRBV7-9 and TRBJ1-4, is DTGVSQNPRHKITKRGQNVTFRCDPISEHNRLYWYRQTLGQGPEFLTYFQNEAQLEKSRLLSDRFSAERPKGSFSTLEIQRTEQGDSAMYLCASSVELENEKLFFGSGTQLSVL.

The chain employs TRBV3-1 and TRBJ2-3; perhaps TRBD2 as D (6 bases). Germline CDR1 reads LGHDT; CDR2 reads YNNKEL (reference sequence). This CDR3 comprises 15 residues. Deletions cut 5 bases from V and 2 bases from J, with 14 bases between. CDR3 in amino acids: CASSSGGLYTDTQYF. The CDR3 region has the DNA TGTGCCAGCAGCTCCGGGGGACTCTACACAGATACGCAGTATTTT.

This clonotype has a count of ten or more. The chain is built from TRBV7-2 and TRBJ2-7, with TRBD2 identical over 7 bases. V shed 5 bases and J 9 bases; nucleotides not matched to a gene: 13. This CDR3 has 14 amino acids. CDR1 is SGHTA and CDR2 is FQGNSA in the germline V gene. CDR3 loop: CASSPLGGRQGQYF. In DNA, the CDR3 is TGTGCCAGCAGCCCGCTGGGCGGGAGACAAGGGCAGTACTTC.

The table lists this clonotype with many counts. The chain employs TRBV12-3 or TRBV12-4 and TRBJ2-1, with D perhaps matching TRBD1 or TRBD2 (5 bases each). The CDR3 contains 16 residues. V was cut by 4 bases and J by 7 bases, with 20 bases left in between. The CDR3 sequence is CASSSTSGPGWNEQFF. The CDR3 nucleotides read TGTGCCAGCAGTTCCACATCGGGGCCGGGGTGGAATGAGCAGTTCTTC.

This clonotype has at least ten counts. The chain links TRBV7-3 to TRBJ1-2; TRBD1 matches at 7 bases. Germline lookup yields CDR1 SGHTA and CDR2 FQGTGA. Trimming cost V 4 bases and J 4 bases; bases outside gene matches: 3. The CDR3 spans 13 residues. The CDR3 nucleotides read TGTGCCAGCAGCTCAACAGGGGTCTATGGCTACACCTTC. Amino acids: CASSSTGVYGYTF.

This clonotype was picked up a small number of times. The chain combines TRBV20-1 with TRBJ2-7; no reliable D call. CDR1 is DFQATT, CDR2 SNEGSKA, per germline (reference sequence). The CDR3 length is 13 residues. V lost 1 base, J lost 0 bases, and 7 bases lay in between. The CDR3 coding sequence is TGCAGTGCTAGAGGAGGCTACTCCTACGAGCAGTACTTC. It translates to CSARGGYSYEQYF.

The sample holds many counts of this clonotype. This rearrangement joins TRBV7-9 to TRBJ2-3, with a tentative D call TRBD1 (7 bases). Between the trimmed V and J ends, which lost 4 bases and 5 bases, there was a span of 19 bases. The CDR3 consists of 16 residues. Germline V CDR1 and CDR2: SEHNR, FQNEAQ (reference sequence). The DNA for the CDR3 is TGTGCCAGCAGCTCAATTGGGAGGCAGGGGGAAGATACGCAGTATTTT. Residues: CASSSIGRQGEDTQYF.

V and J are TRBV9 and TRBJ1-1, with 7 bases aligning to TRBD1. The ends lost 4 bases at V and 6 bases at J; junction bases unmatched: 9. This CDR3 contains 14 residues. Germline-derived CDR1 and CDR2 are SGDLS and YYNGEE. CDR3 nucleotides: TGTGCCAGCAGCCCACACAGGGGTAGAGCTGAAGCTTTCTTT. Translation: CASSPHRGRAEAFF.

This clonotype was detected a few times. The rearrangement joins TRBV27 to TRBJ1-2, with D hard to call. The V end was cut by 7 bases, the J end by 0 bases, with 9 bases between. This CDR3 contains 13 residues. Per the germline V gene, CDR1 is MNHEY and CDR2 is SMNVEV (reference sequence). The DNA for the CDR3 is TGTGCCAGCAAATCCGGCGCTAACTATGGCTACACCTTC. Protein sequence: CASKSGANYGYTF.

Notes on this clonotype: This sequence may be a read error, since a much larger clone differs from it by one base. The chain employs TRBV11-2 and TRBJ2-1; D not certain. This CDR3 contains 13 residues. Germline CDR1 and CDR2: SGHAT and FQNNGV. The V end was cut by 2 bases, the J end by 9 bases, with 11 bases between. The CDR3 loop is CASSLIGESEQFF. Written as DNA, the CDR3 is TGTGCCAGCAGCTTAATCGGAGAAAGTGAGCAGTTCTTC.

Many counts were recorded for this clonotype. The chain has TRBV25-1 and TRBJ1-1; D is uncertain. Trimming shortened V by 5 bases and J by 6 bases, and 16 bases separated the two germline ends. Germline V gene data show CDR1 as MGHDK and CDR2 as SYGVNS. This CDR3 contains 14 residues. In nucleotides, the CDR3 is TGTGCCAGCAGTCCCTACCCCGACCAGCCTGAAGCTTTCTTT. Amino acids: CASSPYPDQPEAFF.

This clonotype turned up a few times. J is TRBJ1-1 and V is TRBV20-1; tentatively, D is TRBD1 (6 bases). Germline CDR1 reads DFQATT; CDR2 reads SNEGSKA (reference sequence). This CDR3 is built from 12 residues. Trimming pared 3 bases from V and 6 bases from J, leaving 11 bases between. The CDR3 sequence is CSASVGGAEAFF. As DNA, the CDR3 is TGCAGTGCTAGCGTGGGGGGCGCTGAAGCTTTCTTT.

The genes are TRBV12-3 or TRBV12-4 and TRBJ2-3, with unresolved D. This CDR3 spans 16 amino acids. The V end was cut by 7 bases, the J end by 0 bases, with 17 bases between. The CDR3 DNA is TGTGCCAGCAAAGAGAACCGGGTCGCTAGCACAGATACGCAGTATTTT. It encodes CASKENRVASTDTQYF.